These 21 T cell receptor beta chains came from one sample sequenced in a study of identical twins. One entry per CDR3 protein results from TCRdb running MiXCR on the 5' RACE reads. This sample has approximately 150,000 distinct CDR3 sequences, with around 3.5% found just once. Source material: memory T cells sorted from blood. Receptors originate from a man between 18 and 35 years old in good health.

This clonotype has at least ten counts. The V gene is TRBV15, the J gene TRBJ2-7; D might be TRBD2 (5 bases). The CDR3 has 14 residues. Germline lookup yields CDR1 LNHNV and CDR2 YYDKDF (reference sequence). The V and J ends lost 4 bases and 0 bases respectively, with 10 bases between them. The CDR3 spells CATSKDSTSYEQYF. CDR3 DNA: TGTGCCACCAGCAAGGACTCGACCTCCTACGAGCAGTACTTC.

This clonotype has ten or more counts. The chain is built from TRBV3-1 and TRBJ2-3, with D maybe TRBD2 (5 bases). Germline CDR1 reads LGHDT; CDR2 reads YNNKEL (reference sequence). V dropped 4 bases and J dropped 6 bases, with 23 bases sitting between them. This CDR3 comprises 17 residues. The CDR3 region has the DNA TGTGCCAGCAGCCGCGGGTCGGGTAGCGCAAGATTGGATACGCAGTATTTT. Translation gives CASSRGSGSARLDTQYF.

Ten or more counts support this clonotype. The gene calls are TRBV10-3 and TRBJ1-5; D remains ambiguous. Trimming removed 6 bases at V and 3 bases at J, with 9 bases between. The CDR3 extends over 13 amino acids. The V gene's germline CDR1 is ENHRY and CDR2 SYGVKD. The CDR3: CAISPDTNQPQHF. CDR3 nucleotides: TGTGCCATCAGCCCCGACACCAATCAGCCCCAGCATTTT.

This clonotype was observed many times. This chain joins TRBV20-1 and TRBJ1-4; no definite D call. This CDR3 has 12 amino acids. Germline-derived CDR1 and CDR2 are DFQATT and SNEGSKA (reference sequence). Trimming stripped 1 base from V and 8 bases from J, with 8 bases between. The CDR3: CSARGGGEKLFF. As DNA, the CDR3 is TGCAGTGCTAGAGGAGGAGGCGAAAAACTGTTTTTT.

This clonotype was observed a few times. V and J are TRBV5-1 and TRBJ2-1, with TRBD2 identical over 9 bases. Losses at the gene ends were 0 bases for V and 4 bases for J; bases not matched to a gene: 11. CDR3 length equals 18 residues. CDR1 and CDR2 (germline): SGHRS, YFSETQ. Here the CDR3 DNA reads TGCGCCAGCAGCTTGGTCAGGTTTGGCACTAGCGGGTACAATGAGCAGTTCTTC. Translating gives CASSLVRFGTSGYNEQFF. Full variable domain (rest looked up from reference TRBV5-1 and TRBJ2-1): KAGVTQTPRYLIKTRGQQVTLSCSPISGHRSVSWYQQTPGQGLQFLFEYFSETQRNKGNFPGRFSGRQFSNSRSEMNVSTLELGDSALYLCASSLVRFGTSGYNEQFFGPGTRLTVL.

There are many counts of this clonotype. The J gene is TRBJ2-1, the V gene TRBV5-1; TRBD2 aligns across 7 bases. Trimming cost V 0 bases and J 5 bases; bases outside gene matches: 5. This CDR3 is built from 15 residues. Germline V CDR1 and CDR2: SGHRS, YFSETQ. DNA of the CDR3: TGCGCCAGCAGCTTGGACGGGAGGTCCGACAATGAGCAGTTCTTC. Protein sequence: CASSLDGRSDNEQFF.

This clonotype showed up many times. The chain uses TRBV5-1 and TRBJ2-1; the D is unclear. Per germline, CDR1 SGHRS and CDR2 YFSETQ. V was pared by 2 bases and J by 8 bases, with 11 bases between. The CDR3 has 13 amino acids. CDR3 bases: TGCGCCAGCAGCTTAAGTAGCATGGATGAGCAGTTCTTC. Protein sequence: CASSLSSMDEQFF.

There are many counts of this clonotype. The chain carries TRBV5-5 and TRBJ2-7; TRBD2 aligns across 8 bases. V lost 3 bases and J lost 3; bases outside the gene matches: 2. Germline V CDR1 and CDR2: SGHKS, YYEKEE (reference sequence). The CDR3 runs 13 residues. The CDR3 coding sequence is TGTGCCAGCAGCTCCGGGACTAGCTACGAGCAGTACGTC. Translated, it gives CASSSGTSYEQYV.

This clonotype has a count of ten or more. The gene calls are TRBV11-2 and TRBJ2-5; 8 nucleotides agree with TRBD1. V lost 5 bases, J lost 2 bases, and 7 bases stayed unmatched. Germline V gene sequence: CDR1 SGHAT, CDR2 FQNNGV. The CDR3 runs to 15 residues. This CDR3 is CASSDSQGGQETQYF. In DNA form, the CDR3 reads TGTGCCAGCAGCGACTCACAGGGGGGTCAAGAGACCCAGTACTTC.

This clonotype was seen at least ten times. The chain couples TRBV20-1 to TRBJ2-5; 9 nucleotides align to TRBD1. The CDR3 extends over 13 amino acids. Germline V CDR1 and CDR2: DFQATT, SNEGSKA (reference sequence). With 5 bases clipped from V and 4 bases from J, the junction kept 5 bases outside the gene matches. The CDR3 DNA reads TGCAGTGCTGAACGGACAGGGGTAGAGACCCAGTACTTC. It translates to CSAERTGVETQYF.

This clonotype was seen a few times. CDR3 protein: CASSDMTNSYNEQFF. The CDR3 coding sequence is TGTGCCAGCAGTGATATGACCAACTCCTACAATGAGCAGTTCTTC. The chain recombines TRBV2 with TRBJ2-1; D not certain. V dropped 3 bases and J dropped 0 bases, with 9 bases sitting between them. CDR1 is SNHLY, CDR2 FYNNEI, per germline. CDR3 length equals 15 residues.

This clonotype was observed many times. V usage is TRBV12-3 or TRBV12-4 and J usage is TRBJ1-5; 7 positions agree with TRBD1. V gave up 6 bases and J gave up 3 bases; unmatched junction bases: 5. The CDR3 spans 14 residues. CDR3: CASRPGTVNQPQHF. The CDR3 nucleotides read TGTGCCAGCAGACCCGGGACAGTCAATCAGCCCCAGCATTTT.

This clonotype was observed many times. V is TRBV6-1 and J is TRBJ2-1; no reliable D call. V lost 1 base to trimming and J lost 0 bases, with 7 bases between them. There are 15 residues in the CDR3. Looked up from germline, CDR1 is MNHNS and CDR2 is SASEGT. The DNA of the CDR3 is TGTGCCAGCAGTGAAGAATGGGACTCCTACAATGAGCAGTTCTTC. Its translation is CASSEEWDSYNEQFF.

This clonotype was seen many times. The chain is built from TRBV20-1 and TRBJ2-3; D call uncertain. The CDR3 contains 14 residues. From germline, CDR1 is DFQATT and CDR2 SNEGSKA (reference sequence). Trimming removed 0 bases from V and 2 bases from J, with 9 bases in between. The CDR3 nucleotides read TGCAGTGCTAGAGACCGCAGAATCACAGATACGCAGTATTTT. Translating gives CSARDRRITDTQYF.

In its sample, this clonotype was seen a few times. The chain recombines TRBV5-1 with TRBJ2-1; unclear D gene. CDR1 is SGHRS and CDR2 is YFSETQ in the germline V gene. The CDR3 runs to 13 residues. Trimming left V 0 bases short and J 4 bases short, with 5 bases between. CDR3 in amino acids: CASSLGWYNEQFF. The CDR3 nucleotides read TGCGCCAGCAGCTTGGGTTGGTACAATGAGCAGTTCTTC. The full variable domain, completed using reference TRBV5-1 and TRBJ2-1, is KAGVTQTPRYLIKTRGQQVTLSCSPISGHRSVSWYQQTPGQGLQFLFEYFSETQRNKGNFPGRFSGRQFSNSRSEMNVSTLELGDSALYLCASSLGWYNEQFFGPGTRLTVL.

This clonotype has a count of ten or more. The chain employs TRBV15 and TRBJ1-1; D is ambiguous. This CDR3 is 13 amino acids long. Germline loops: CDR1 LNHNV, CDR2 YYDKDF (reference sequence). V shed 3 bases and J shed 3 bases, with 8 bases lying between them. The CDR3 DNA is TGTGCCACCAGCAGCCTGAAGGACACTGAAGCTTTCTTT. This encodes CATSSLKDTEAFF. Full variable domain (outside the CDR3, taken from reference TRBV15 and TRBJ1-1): DAMVIQNPRYQVTQFGKPVTLSCSQTLNHNVMYWYQQKSSQAPKLLFHYYDKDFNNEADTPDNFQSRRPNTSFCFLDIRSPGLGDTAMYLCATSSLKDTEAFFGQGTRLTVV.

This clonotype was counted many times. The chain employs TRBV28 and TRBJ2-5; D perhaps matches TRBD2 (6 bases). Germline V gene data show CDR1 as MDHEN and CDR2 as SYDVKM. The V end lost 5 bases, the J end lost 4 bases, and 14 bases lay between the germline ends. The CDR3 covers 14 residues. The CDR3, as DNA: TGTGCCAGCAGTATCCCCTTGGGGGGAGAGACCCAGTACTTC. Translating gives CASSIPLGGETQYF.

In this sample, this clonotype turned up a few times. The rearrangement links TRBV7-9 to TRBJ1-1; weak D call: TRBD1 (6 bases). V shed 3 bases and J shed 4 bases, with 12 bases lying between them. CDR1 SEHNR and CDR2 FQNEAQ come from the germline V gene (reference sequence). The CDR3 covers 14 residues. The CDR3: CASSFNRVGTEAFF. Here the CDR3 DNA reads TGTGCCAGCAGCTTTAACAGGGTCGGCACTGAAGCTTTCTTT. Drawing the rest from reference TRBV7-9 and TRBJ1-1, the complete variable domain is DTGVSQNPRHKITKRGQNVTFRCDPISEHNRLYWYRQTLGQGPEFLTYFQNEAQLEKSRLLSDRFSAERPKGSFSTLEIQRTEQGDSAMYLCASSFNRVGTEAFFGQGTRLTVV.

This clonotype was found many times. The V call is TRBV11-2, the J call TRBJ1-5; 11 bases fit TRBD1. Germline assignment: CDR1 SGHAT and CDR2 FQNNGV. V lost 4 bases to trimming and J lost 4 bases; unmatched junction nucleotides: 3. The CDR3 contains 15 residues. This CDR3 reads CASSWGQGGNQPQHF. Here the CDR3 DNA reads TGTGCCAGCAGCTGGGGACAGGGGGGTAATCAGCCCCAGCATTTT.

This clonotype was observed many times. This chain joins TRBV7-9 and TRBJ2-2; D is ambiguous. This CDR3 comprises 12 residues. The V gene lost 2 bases and the J gene lost 6 bases, with 4 bases spanning the gap. From germline, CDR1 is SEHNR and CDR2 FQNEAQ (reference sequence). CDR3 nucleotides: TGTGCCAGCAGCTTATCCCCCGGGGAGCTGTTTTTT. Amino acids: CASSLSPGELFF. Combining the CDR3 with reference TRBV7-9 and TRBJ2-2 gives the whole variable domain DTGVSQNPRHKITKRGQNVTFRCDPISEHNRLYWYRQTLGQGPEFLTYFQNEAQLEKSRLLSDRFSAERPKGSFSTLEIQRTEQGDSAMYLCASSLSPGELFFGEGSRLTVL.

This clonotype was detected ten times or more. The chain joins TRBV11-2 to TRBJ2-7; TRBD2 matches at 14 bases. The CDR3 spans 13 residues. The germline CDR1 and CDR2 sequences are SGHAT and FQNNGV. Trimming at V came to 3 bases and at J to 9 bases, leaving 1 base not matched to a gene. CDR3 sequence reads: CASSLGLAGVQYV. CDR3 bases: TGTGCCAGCAGCTTGGGACTAGCGGGAGTGCAGTACGTC.